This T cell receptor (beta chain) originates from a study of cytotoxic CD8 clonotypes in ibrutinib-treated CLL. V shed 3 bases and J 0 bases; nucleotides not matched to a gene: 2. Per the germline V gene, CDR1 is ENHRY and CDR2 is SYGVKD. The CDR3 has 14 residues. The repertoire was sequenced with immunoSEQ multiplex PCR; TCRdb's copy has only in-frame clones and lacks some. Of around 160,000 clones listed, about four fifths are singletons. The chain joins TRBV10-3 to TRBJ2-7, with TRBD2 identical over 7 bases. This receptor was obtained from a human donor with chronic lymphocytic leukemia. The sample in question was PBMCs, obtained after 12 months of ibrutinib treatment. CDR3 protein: CAISDSGRSYEQYF. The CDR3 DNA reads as TGTGCCATCAGTGATAGCGGGCGCTCCTACGAGCAGTACTTC.